This T cell receptor beta chain was observed in a study of T cells after yellow fever vaccination. Study-level findings and limits: Boosting was followed by the reappearance of most primary-vaccination clones (less than 98% CD4, 85% to 90% CD8). Among all clonotypes, a small share was observed in both CD4 and CD8 compartments. Though weaker, the secondary response peaked faster, on day 5 versus 15.

The CDR3 contains 13 residues. The germline V and J ends were trimmed by 7 bases and 1 base, with 8 bases remaining between them. Generation of TCR cDNA used 5'RACE template switching (which added a universal primer site and UMIs). TCRdb reprocessed the 5' RACE reads with MiXCR, giving one entry per CDR3 protein. The data show 200,000 or so distinct CDR3 sequences, around 6.7% seen once. This clonotype was recorded at least ten times. Its antigen remains unknown. The chain recombines TRBV12-3 or TRBV12-4 with TRBJ1-3; TRBD1 might be the D (5 bases). Sequenced here: CD4+ T cells sorted from PBMCs, sampled on the day of the yellow fever booster vaccination. The clonotype comes from a man aged 25-45 years who received the YFV17D yellow fever vaccine. The CDR3 sequence is CASTQGSGNTIYF. CDR3 nucleotide sequence: TGTGCCAGCACTCAGGGATCTGGAAACACCATATATTTT.